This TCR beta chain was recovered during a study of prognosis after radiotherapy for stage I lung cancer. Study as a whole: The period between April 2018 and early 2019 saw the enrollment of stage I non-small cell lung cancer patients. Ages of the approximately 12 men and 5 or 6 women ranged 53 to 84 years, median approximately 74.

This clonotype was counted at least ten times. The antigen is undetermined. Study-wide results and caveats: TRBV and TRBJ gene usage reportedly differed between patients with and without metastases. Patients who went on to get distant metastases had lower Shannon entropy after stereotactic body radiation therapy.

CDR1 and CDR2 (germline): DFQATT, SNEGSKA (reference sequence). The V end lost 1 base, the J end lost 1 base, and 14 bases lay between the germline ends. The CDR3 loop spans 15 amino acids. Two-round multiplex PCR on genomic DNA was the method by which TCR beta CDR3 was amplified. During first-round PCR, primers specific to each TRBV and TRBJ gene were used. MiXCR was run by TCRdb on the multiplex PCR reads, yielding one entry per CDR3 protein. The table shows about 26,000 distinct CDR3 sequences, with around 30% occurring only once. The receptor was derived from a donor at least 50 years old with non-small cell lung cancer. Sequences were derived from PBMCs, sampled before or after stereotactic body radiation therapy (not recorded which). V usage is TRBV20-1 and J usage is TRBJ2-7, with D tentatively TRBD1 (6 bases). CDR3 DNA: TGCAGTGCTAGAGTAGGGGGTGGGGCTTCCTACGAGCAGTACTTC. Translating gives CSARVGGGASYEQYF.